Shown below are 11 T cell receptor beta chains from a single sample sequenced in a study of T-cell reconstitution after alpha-beta-depleted transplantation in children. Construction of the TCRbeta library involved unique molecular identifiers. TCRdb called the PCR reads again in MiXCR, with one record for every CDR3 protein. The table shows over 550,000 distinct CDR3 sequences, with over 9.5% occurring only once. The specimen comprised PBMCs from the stem cell graft donor, sampled from the stem cell graft. These receptors were obtained from a human donor who donated a stem cell graft to a child with acute myeloid leukemia.

The genes are TRBV12-3 or TRBV12-4 and TRBJ2-1; possible D gene TRBD1, 6 bases. The V end was cut by 6 bases, the J end by 9 bases, with 12 bases between. The CDR3 sequence is 12 residues long. The CDR3 sequence is CASRDSWGEQFF. CDR3 nucleotides: TGTGCCAGCAGGGACAGTTGGGGTGAGCAGTTCTTC.

This clonotype was recorded many times. V usage is TRBV18 and J usage is TRBJ2-7; TRBD1 matches 8 bases. The CDR3 contains 15 residues. Losses at the gene ends were 5 bases for V and 3 bases for J; bases not matched to a gene: 9. Per the germline V gene, CDR1 is KGHSH and CDR2 is LQKENI. CDR3 loop: CASSITGTGDYEQYF. CDR3 DNA: TGTGCCAGCTCAATAACCGGGACAGGAGACTACGAGCAGTACTTC.

This clonotype was detected ten times or more. The chain links TRBV27 to TRBJ2-3; no clear D gene. The V end was cut by 0 bases, the J end by 6 bases, with 7 bases between. The CDR3 is made up of 13 amino acids. Germline V gene data show CDR1 as MNHEY and CDR2 as SMNVEV (reference sequence). This CDR3 is CASSLSYGDTQYF. CDR3 in DNA: TGTGCCAGCAGTTTATCGTACGGGGATACGCAGTATTTT.

This clonotype came up a few times. The V and J genes are TRBV6-4 and TRBJ2-3; D is unclear. Per germline, CDR1 MRHNA and CDR2 SNTAGT. This CDR3 contains 15 residues. Trimming left V 3 bases short and J 1 base short, with 11 bases between. The CDR3, as DNA: TGTGCCAGCAGTGAAGAGGCCAGAGGCACAGATACGCAGTATTTT. It yields the protein CASSEEARGTDTQYF.

This clonotype was recorded many times. The chain uses TRBV5-5 and TRBJ2-1; no firm D call. Germline CDR1 and CDR2: SGHKS and YYEKEE (reference sequence). The CDR3 has 13 residues. Trimming stripped 4 bases from V and 12 bases from J, with 17 bases between. The CDR3 DNA is TGTGCCAGCAGCGTCGACCCCCCGGCTTGGCAGTTCTTC. Amino acid sequence: CASSVDPPAWQFF.

The CDR3 DNA follows: TGCAGCGTGGACAGTACAGGAGGCTACGAGCAGTACTTC. This encodes CSVDSTGGYEQYF. The chain couples TRBV29-1 to TRBJ2-7, with TRBD1 as a possible D gene (6 bases). Trimming shortened V by 6 bases and J by 3 bases, and 15 bases separated the two germline ends. CDR3 length equals 13 residues. The germline V gene has CDR1 SQVTM and CDR2 ANQGSEA.

This clonotype was detected only a few times. This rearrangement joins TRBV5-1 to TRBJ2-1; 9 nucleotides line up with TRBD1. There are 17 residues in the CDR3. Germline CDR1 and CDR2: SGHRS and YFSETQ. The ends lost 2 bases at V and 7 bases at J; junction bases unmatched: 13. CDR3 amino acids: CASSFYRQGDLGNEQFF. CDR3 nucleotide sequence: TGCGCCAGCAGCTTTTATAGACAGGGGGATCTGGGAAATGAGCAGTTCTTC.

This clonotype was observed at least ten times. The rearrangement links TRBV5-1 to TRBJ2-1, with D tentatively TRBD2 (6 bases). CDR3 length: 16 residues. Trimming stripped 2 bases from V and 5 bases from J, with 17 bases between. Germline V gene lookup returns CDR1 SGHRS and CDR2 YFSETQ. The CDR3 DNA sequence: TGCGCCAGCAGCTTTGAACGGGTCGGAGGGAACAATGAGCAGTTCTTC. It is translated as CASSFERVGGNNEQFF.

This clonotype showed up many times. The gene calls are TRBV10-3 and TRBJ1-1; no clear D gene. Between the trimmed V and J ends, which lost 1 base and 11 bases, there was a span of 20 bases. There are 15 residues in the CDR3. Germline CDR1 and CDR2: ENHRY and SYGVKD. CDR3 amino acids: CAISEYSGYLRSAFF. For the CDR3, the DNA is TGTGCCATCAGTGAGTATTCGGGTTATCTAAGATCGGCTTTCTTT.

This clonotype was observed at least ten times. The rearrangement links TRBV29-1 to TRBJ2-7, with D possibly TRBD2 on 5 matching bases. The CDR3 extends over 12 amino acids. Germline lookup yields CDR1 SQVTM and CDR2 ANQGSEA. V was cut by 3 bases and J by 5 bases, with 11 bases left in between. The CDR3 is CSVEGTRDEQYF. CDR3 in DNA: TGCAGCGTTGAGGGTACTAGGGACGAGCAGTACTTC.

This clonotype has a handful of counts. The chain has TRBV20-1 and TRBJ1-1; D possibly corresponds to TRBD1 (5 bases). CDR1 is DFQATT and CDR2 is SNEGSKA in the germline V gene (reference sequence). The germline V and J ends were trimmed by 6 bases and 0 bases, with 14 bases remaining between them. The CDR3 length is 14 residues. DNA of the CDR3: TGCAGTGCCACCGGGACTTCGATGAACACTGAAGCTTTCTTT. Protein sequence: CSATGTSMNTEAFF.